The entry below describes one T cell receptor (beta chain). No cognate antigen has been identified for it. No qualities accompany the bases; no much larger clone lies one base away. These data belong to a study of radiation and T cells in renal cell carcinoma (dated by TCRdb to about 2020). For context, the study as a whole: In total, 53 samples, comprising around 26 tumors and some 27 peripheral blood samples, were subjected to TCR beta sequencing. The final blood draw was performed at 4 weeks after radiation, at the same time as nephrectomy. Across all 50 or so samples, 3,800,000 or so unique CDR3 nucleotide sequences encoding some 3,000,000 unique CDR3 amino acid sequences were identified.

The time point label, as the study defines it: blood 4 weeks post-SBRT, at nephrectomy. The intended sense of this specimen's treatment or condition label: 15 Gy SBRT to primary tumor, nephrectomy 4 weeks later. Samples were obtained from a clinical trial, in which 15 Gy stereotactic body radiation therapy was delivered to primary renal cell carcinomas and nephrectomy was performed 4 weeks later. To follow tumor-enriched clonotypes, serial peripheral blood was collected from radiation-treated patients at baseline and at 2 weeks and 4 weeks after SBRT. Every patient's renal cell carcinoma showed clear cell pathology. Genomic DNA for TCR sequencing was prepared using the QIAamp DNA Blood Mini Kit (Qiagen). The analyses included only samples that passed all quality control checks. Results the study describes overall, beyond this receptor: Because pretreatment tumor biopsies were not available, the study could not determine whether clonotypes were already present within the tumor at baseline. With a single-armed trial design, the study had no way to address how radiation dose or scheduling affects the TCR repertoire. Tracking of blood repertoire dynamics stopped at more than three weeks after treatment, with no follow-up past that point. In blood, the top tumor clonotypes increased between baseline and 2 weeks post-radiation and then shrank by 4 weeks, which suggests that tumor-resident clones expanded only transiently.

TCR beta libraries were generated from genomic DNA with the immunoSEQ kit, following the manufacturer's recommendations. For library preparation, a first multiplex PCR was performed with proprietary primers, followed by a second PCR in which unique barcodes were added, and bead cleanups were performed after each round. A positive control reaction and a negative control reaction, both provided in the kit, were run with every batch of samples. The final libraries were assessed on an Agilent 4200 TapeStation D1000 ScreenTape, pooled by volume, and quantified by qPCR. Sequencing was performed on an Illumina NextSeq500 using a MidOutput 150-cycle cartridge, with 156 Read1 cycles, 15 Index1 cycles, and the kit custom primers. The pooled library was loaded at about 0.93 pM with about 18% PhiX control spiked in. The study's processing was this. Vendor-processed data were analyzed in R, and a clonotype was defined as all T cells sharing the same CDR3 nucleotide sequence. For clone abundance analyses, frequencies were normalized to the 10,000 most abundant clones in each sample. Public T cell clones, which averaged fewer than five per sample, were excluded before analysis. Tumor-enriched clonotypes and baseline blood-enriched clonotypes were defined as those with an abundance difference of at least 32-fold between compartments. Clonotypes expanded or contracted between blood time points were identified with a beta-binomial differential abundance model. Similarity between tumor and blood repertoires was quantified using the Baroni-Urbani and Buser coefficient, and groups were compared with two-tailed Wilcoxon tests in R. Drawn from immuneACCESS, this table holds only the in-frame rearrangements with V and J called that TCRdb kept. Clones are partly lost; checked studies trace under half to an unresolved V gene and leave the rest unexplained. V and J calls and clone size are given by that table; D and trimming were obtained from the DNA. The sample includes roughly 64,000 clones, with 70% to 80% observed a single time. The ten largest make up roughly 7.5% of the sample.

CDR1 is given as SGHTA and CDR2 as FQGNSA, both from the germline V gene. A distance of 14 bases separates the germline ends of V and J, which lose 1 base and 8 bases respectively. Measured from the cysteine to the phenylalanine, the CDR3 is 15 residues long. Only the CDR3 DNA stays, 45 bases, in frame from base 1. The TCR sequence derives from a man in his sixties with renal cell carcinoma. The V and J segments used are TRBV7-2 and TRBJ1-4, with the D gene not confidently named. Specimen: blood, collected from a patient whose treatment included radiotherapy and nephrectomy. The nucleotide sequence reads TGTGCCAGCAGCTTAGGAGGCGGGTATGAGGAAAAACTGTTTTTT. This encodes CASSLGGGYEEKLFF.